Described below is a single TCR beta chain sequence and its context. Antigen specificity is unknown. TCRdb itself ran the RT-PCR reads through MiXCR, one entry per CDR3 protein. The table includes around 850,000 distinct CDR3 sequences, approximately 17% detected once. The data stem from a study of response to subunit inactivated influenza vaccine. This CDR3 region has 14 residues. Germline loops: CDR1 MNHNS, CDR2 SASEGT. Losses at the gene ends were 6 bases for V and 4 bases for J; bases not matched to a gene: 6. Study outcomes and limitations: Seasonal influenza vaccination, on each occasion, was suggested by the authors to recruit few new T cells.

The chain is built from TRBV6-1 and TRBJ2-7; 10 bases line up with TRBD1. The sample in question was PBMCs from blood, obtained about 5 days after vaccination. This clonotype was sampled from a man between 45 and 60 years old who received an inactivated influenza vaccine. CDR3 DNA sequence: TGTGCCAGCAGGCACCCGGGACAGGGGTACGAGCAGTACTTC. It is translated as CASRHPGQGYEQYF.